This T cell receptor beta chain was recovered during a study of neoadjuvant anti-PD-1 for oral cavity cancer. As to this clone: The antigen is undetermined.

Described time point: after neoadjuvant nivolumab, at surgical resection. These oral cavity squamous cell carcinomas were HPV-negative and locally advanced. Germline V gene sequence: CDR1 MGHRA, CDR2 YSYEKL. The V end was cut by 8 bases, the J end by 0 bases, with 22 bases between. The CDR3 contains 17 residues. Study-level findings and limits: Pretreatment Treg/Th17 ratio correlated inversely with post-treatment tumor clonality.

Blood libraries mostly used around 510 ng genomic DNA, six replicates each. Repertoires were generated with immunoSEQ multiplex PCR, while TCRdb's copy carries only in-frame clones and drops some. There are 11,000 to 15,000 clones in the sample; 60% to 75% occur only once, and about 2.2% lies in the top ten. This chain uses TRBV4-1 with TRBJ1-1, with no clear D. This material consisted of PBMCs, taken after nivolumab (anti-PD-1) treatment. The TCR originated in a person between 40 and 80 years old with oral cavity squamous cell carcinoma. As DNA, the CDR3 is TGCGCCAGCCACCTGGGCTCCCTAAAATCTATGAACACTGAAGCTTTCTTT. Its protein is CASHLGSLKSMNTEAFF.